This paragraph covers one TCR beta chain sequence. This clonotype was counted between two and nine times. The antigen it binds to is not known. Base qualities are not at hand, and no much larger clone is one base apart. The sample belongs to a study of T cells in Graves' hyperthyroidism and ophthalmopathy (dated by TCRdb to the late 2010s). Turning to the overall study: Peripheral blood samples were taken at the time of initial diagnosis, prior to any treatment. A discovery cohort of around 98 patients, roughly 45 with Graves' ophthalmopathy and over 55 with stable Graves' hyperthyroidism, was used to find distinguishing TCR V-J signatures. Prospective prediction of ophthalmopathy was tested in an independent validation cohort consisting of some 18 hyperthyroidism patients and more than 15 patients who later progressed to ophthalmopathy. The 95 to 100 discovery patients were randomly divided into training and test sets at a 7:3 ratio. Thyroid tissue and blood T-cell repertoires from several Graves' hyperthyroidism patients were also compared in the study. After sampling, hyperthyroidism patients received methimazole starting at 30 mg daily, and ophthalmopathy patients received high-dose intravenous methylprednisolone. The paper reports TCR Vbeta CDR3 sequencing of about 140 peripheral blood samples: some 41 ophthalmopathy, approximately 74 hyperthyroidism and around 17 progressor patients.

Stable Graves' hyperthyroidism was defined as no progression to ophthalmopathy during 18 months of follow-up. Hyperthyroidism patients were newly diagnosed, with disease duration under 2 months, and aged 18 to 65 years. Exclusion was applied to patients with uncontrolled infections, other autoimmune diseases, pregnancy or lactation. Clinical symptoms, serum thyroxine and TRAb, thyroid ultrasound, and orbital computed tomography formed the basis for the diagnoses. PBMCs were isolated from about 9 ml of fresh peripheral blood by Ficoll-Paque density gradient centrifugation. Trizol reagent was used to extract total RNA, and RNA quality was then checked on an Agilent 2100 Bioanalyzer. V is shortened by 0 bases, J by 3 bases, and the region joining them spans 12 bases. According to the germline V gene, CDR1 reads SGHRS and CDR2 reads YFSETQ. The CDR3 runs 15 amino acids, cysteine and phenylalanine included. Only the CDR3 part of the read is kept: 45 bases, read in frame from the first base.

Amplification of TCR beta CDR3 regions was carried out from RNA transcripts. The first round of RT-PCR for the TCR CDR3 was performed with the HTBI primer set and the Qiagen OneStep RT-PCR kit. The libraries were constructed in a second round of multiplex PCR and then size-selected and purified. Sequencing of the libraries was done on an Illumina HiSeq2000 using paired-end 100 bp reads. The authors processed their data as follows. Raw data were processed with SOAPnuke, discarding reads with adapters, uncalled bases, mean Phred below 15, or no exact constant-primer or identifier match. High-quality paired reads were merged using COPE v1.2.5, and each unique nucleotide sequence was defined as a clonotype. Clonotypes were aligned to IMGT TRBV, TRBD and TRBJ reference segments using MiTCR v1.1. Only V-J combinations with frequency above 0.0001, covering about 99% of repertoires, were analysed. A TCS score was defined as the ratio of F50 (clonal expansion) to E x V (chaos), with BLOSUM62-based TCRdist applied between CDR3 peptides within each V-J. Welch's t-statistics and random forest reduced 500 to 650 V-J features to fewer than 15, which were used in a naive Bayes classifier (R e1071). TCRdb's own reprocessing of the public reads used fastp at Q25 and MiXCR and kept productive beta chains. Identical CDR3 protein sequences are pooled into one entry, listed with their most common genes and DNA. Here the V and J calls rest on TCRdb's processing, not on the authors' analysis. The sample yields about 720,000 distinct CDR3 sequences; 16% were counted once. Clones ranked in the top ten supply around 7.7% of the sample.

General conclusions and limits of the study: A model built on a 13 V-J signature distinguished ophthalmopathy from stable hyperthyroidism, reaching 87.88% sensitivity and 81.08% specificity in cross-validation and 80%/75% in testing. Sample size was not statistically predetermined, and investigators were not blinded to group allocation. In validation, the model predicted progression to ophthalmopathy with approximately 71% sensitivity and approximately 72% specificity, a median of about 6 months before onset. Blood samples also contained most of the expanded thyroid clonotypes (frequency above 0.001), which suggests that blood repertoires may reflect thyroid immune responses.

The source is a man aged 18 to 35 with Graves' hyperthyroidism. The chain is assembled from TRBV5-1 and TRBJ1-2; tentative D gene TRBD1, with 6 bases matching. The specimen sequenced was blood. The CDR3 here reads CASSLGGGRDYGYTF. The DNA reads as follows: TGCGCCAGCAGCTTGGGGGGGGGGCGAGACTATGGCTACACCTTC.